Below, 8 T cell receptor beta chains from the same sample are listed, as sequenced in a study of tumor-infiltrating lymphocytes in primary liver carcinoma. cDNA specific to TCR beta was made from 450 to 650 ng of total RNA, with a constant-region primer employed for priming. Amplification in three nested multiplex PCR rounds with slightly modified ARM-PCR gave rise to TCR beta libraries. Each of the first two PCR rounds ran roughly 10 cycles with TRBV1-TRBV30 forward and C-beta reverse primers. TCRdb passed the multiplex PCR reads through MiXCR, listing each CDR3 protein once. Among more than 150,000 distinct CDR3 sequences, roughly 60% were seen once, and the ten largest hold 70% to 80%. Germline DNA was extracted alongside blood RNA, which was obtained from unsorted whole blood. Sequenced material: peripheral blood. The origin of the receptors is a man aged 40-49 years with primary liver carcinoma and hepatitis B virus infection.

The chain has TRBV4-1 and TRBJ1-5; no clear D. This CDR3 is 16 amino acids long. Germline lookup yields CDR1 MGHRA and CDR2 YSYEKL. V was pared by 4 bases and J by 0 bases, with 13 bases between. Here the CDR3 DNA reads TGCGCCAGCAGCCTGATGGCAGGTATTAGCAATCAGCCCCAGCATTTT. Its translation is CASSLMAGISNQPQHF.

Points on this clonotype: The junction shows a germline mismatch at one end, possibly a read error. This CDR3 reads CTSSSQDLTGELFF. The CDR3 nucleotides are TGCACCAGCAGCTCGCAGGATTTGACCGGGGAGCTGTTTTTT. This chain links TRBV5-1 with TRBJ2-2; D is ambiguous. The germline CDR1 and CDR2 sequences are SGHRS and YFSETQ. The CDR3 covers 14 residues.

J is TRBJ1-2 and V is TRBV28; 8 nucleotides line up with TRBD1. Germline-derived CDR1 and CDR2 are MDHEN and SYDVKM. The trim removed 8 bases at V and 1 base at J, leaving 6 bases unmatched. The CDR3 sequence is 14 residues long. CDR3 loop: CASGQGAYNYGYTF. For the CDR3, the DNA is TGTGCCAGCGGGCAGGGGGCTTATAACTATGGCTACACCTTC.

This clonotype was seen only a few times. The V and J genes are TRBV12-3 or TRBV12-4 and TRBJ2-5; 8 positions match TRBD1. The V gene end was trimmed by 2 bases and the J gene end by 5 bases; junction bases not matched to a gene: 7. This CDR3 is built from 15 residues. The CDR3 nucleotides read TGTGCCAGCAGTTTATTGGCAGGGGGCTCGGAGACCCAGTACTTC. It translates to CASSLLAGGSETQYF.

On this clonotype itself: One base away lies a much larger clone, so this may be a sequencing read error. CDR3 sequence: CASSSGTGGSKSYYEHYF. The CDR3 DNA is TGTGCCAGCAGTTCCGGGACAGGGGGCTCCAAGTCCTACTACGAGCACTACTTC. V gene TRBV11-2 combines with J gene TRBJ2-7, with TRBD1 matching over 12 bases. CDR1 SGHAT and CDR2 FQNNGV come from the germline V gene. The CDR3 is 18 residues long. Based on the CDR3 plus reference TRBV11-2 and TRBJ2-7, the full variable domain is EAGVAQSPRYKIIEKRQSVAFWCNPISGHATLYWYQQILGQGPKLLIQFQNNGVVDDSQLPKDRFSAERLKGVDSTLKIQPAKLEDSAVYLCASSSGTGGSKSYYEHYFGPGTRLTVT.

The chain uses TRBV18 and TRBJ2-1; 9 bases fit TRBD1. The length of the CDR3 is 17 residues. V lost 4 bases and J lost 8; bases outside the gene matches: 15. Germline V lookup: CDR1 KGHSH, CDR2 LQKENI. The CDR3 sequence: CASSLNGPGTGSHEQFF. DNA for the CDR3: TGTGCCAGCTCACTTAACGGTCCCGGGACAGGGAGCCATGAGCAGTTCTTC.

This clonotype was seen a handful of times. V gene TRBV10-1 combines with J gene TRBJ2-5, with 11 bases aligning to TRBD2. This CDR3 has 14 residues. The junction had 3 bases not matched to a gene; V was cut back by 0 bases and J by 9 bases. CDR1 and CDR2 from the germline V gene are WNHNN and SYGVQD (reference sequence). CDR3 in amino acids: CASSESGSGRAQYF. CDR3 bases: TGCGCCAGCAGTGAGTCCGGTAGCGGGAGGGCCCAGTACTTC.

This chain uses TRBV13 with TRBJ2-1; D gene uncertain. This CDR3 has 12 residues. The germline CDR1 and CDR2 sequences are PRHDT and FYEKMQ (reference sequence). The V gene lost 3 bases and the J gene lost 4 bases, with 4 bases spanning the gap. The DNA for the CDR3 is TGTGCCAGCAGCTTTCCTTACAATGAGCAGTTCTTC. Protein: CASSFPYNEQFF.